The TCR beta chain described here comes from a study of T cells after yellow fever vaccination. TCRdb used MiXCR to reprocess the 5' RACE reads, holding one entry per CDR3 protein. The data show a few hundred thousand distinct CDR3 sequences, about 4% seen once. The CDR3 is made up of 13 amino acids. Trimming stripped 4 bases from V and 8 bases from J, with 11 bases between. CDR1 is LGHNA and CDR2 is YSLEER in the germline V gene. This clonotype was picked up many times. The chain carries TRBV4-3 and TRBJ1-4, with D maybe TRBD1 (6 bases). Sequencing used PBMCs, obtained 5 days after the yellow fever booster vaccination. The origin of this receptor is a man younger than 30 who received the YFV17D yellow fever vaccine. CDR3 bases: TGCGCCAGCAGCCGCCAGGGGTTAGAAAAACTGTTTTTT. This translates into CASSRQGLEKLFF.